This note documents a single TCR beta chain sequence. Its antigen is unknown. Expressed TCRB transcripts got sequenced, as all isolated RNA was reverse transcribed. Data came from immunoSEQ multiplex PCR; TCRdb stores just in-frame clones and leaves some out. The data hold 200,000 to 300,000 clones, with approximately 10% observed a single time. The data were obtained in a study of beta chain features in type 1 diabetes. Study observations and caveats: Type 1 diabetes patients showed a moderate but significant shortening of TCRB CDR3s in all four CD4+ subsets.

What was sequenced was naive CD4+ T cells from blood. The TCR originated in a man aged 30 to 45 with type 1 diabetes.

The CDR3 loop is CASSPMDTQIGNTIYF. The CDR3 coding sequence is TGTGCCAGCTCACCCATGGACACCCAAATAGGAAACACCATATATTTT. The chain couples TRBV18 to TRBJ1-3; weak D call: TRBD1 (5 bases). Germline V CDR1 and CDR2: KGHSH, LQKENI. The germline V and J ends were trimmed by 3 bases and 4 bases, with 16 bases remaining between them. CDR3 size: 16 residues.